The rows below give T cell receptor beta chains drawn from one sample of a study of blood T cell repertoires in COVID-19. Method: immunoSEQ multiplex PCR; TCRdb's copy keeps in-frame clones and lacks some. The sample includes some 180,000 clones, around 83% seen only once; the top ten take 6.2%. Sequencing was done on a sample of PBMCs or T cells enriched from blood (not recorded which). The receptors shown here come from a man aged 40-50 years who had recovered from COVID-19. Each CDR3 is given with its conserved first and last residue. The order of the fields is clone size, V gene, J gene, D gene, CDR3 DNA, CDR3 protein. The D gene is left open where the match is weak. Size is stated for part of the rows, as once, few or many counts, or as a class when the clone is expanded.

-	TRBV7-9	TRBJ1-5	TRBD1	TGTGCCAGCAGCAGTACAGGGGCCAATCAGCCCCAGCATTTT	CASSSTGANQPQHF
-	TRBV27	TRBJ2-2	-	TGTGCCAGCACCAGAGACACGAACACCGGGGAGCTGTTTTTT	CASTRDTNTGELFF
-	TRBV6-1	TRBJ1-2	TRBD1	TGTGCCAGCAGTGAAGGGACAGGGGGTAACTATGGCTACACCTTC	CASSEGTGGNYGYTF
-	TRBV5-6	TRBJ1-1	TRBD1	TGTGCCAGCAGTCCTCATTCTGACAGGGGAGCTGAAGCTTTCTTT	CASSPHSDRGAEAFF
-	TRBV27	TRBJ2-1	TRBD1	TGTGCCAGCAGCCGGGACAGGGGCCGAGAGCAGTTCTTC	CASSRDRGREQFF
-	TRBV7-9	TRBJ2-3	-	TGTGCCAGCAGCGTAACCGGGACAACTAGCACAGATACGCAGTATTTT	CASSVTGTTSTDTQYF
-	TRBV4-1	TRBJ2-3	TRBD2	TGCGCCAGCAGCCAAGATATAGCGGGAGCTCCCAAAGATACGCAGTATTTT	CASSQDIAGAPKDTQYF
-	TRBV24-1	TRBJ1-2	TRBD1	TGTGCCACCAGTGACTATACGACAGGGAGTTATGGCTACACCTTC	CATSDYTTGSYGYTF
-	TRBV6-5	TRBJ1-2	-	TGTGCCAGCAGTATAGGACAAGGCGTAAATGGCTACACCTTC	CASSIGQGVNGYTF
-	TRBV5-4	TRBJ2-3	TRBD2	TGTGCCAGCAGCGGTACCGAAGGGACTAGCGGGGCGACAGATACGCAGTATTTT	CASSGTEGTSGATDTQYF
-	TRBV27	TRBJ1-1	-	TGTGCCAGCAGTAACAAGGAAAGGCGGGAAACTGAAGCTTTCTTT	CASSNKERRETEAFF
-	TRBV28	TRBJ2-7	TRBD1	TGTGCCAGCAGGCCCAACAGGGGCAAGGACGAGCAGTACTTC	CASRPNRGKDEQYF
once	TRBV18	TRBJ1-1	-	TGTGCCAGCTCACCACGATCAGGGCCCAGCACTGAAGCTTTCTTT	CASSPRSGPSTEAFF
-	TRBV9	TRBJ1-1	TRBD1	TGTGCCAGCAGCGCAGGACAGGTGTCAGGTAGCACTGAAGCTTTCTTT	CASSAGQVSGSTEAFF
-	TRBV5-6	TRBJ1-2	-	TGTGCCAGCAGCCCCGCGGTAGACTATGGCTACACCTTC	CASSPAVDYGYTF
-	TRBV6-5	TRBJ2-3	TRBD2	TGTGCCAGCGGGGGAGGGTCCACAGATACGCAGTATTTT	CASGGGSTDTQYF
-	TRBV7-2	TRBJ1-1	TRBD1	TGTGCCAGCAGGGTAGGGGGCTACACTGAAGCTTTCTTT	CASRVGGYTEAFF
-	TRBV5-1	TRBJ2-3	-	TGCGCCAGCAGCCTACAGGGACCTAGCACAGATACGCAGTATTTT	CASSLQGPSTDTQYF
-	TRBV2	TRBJ2-5	TRBD2	TGTGCCACCGGGACTAGCGGGAGAAATGTAGAGACCCAGTACTTC	CATGTSGRNVETQYF
-	TRBV5-1	TRBJ2-5	TRBD1	TGCGCCAGCACAATCACACCAGGGGGCCAAGAGACCCAGTACTTC	CASTITPGGQETQYF
few	TRBV11-3	TRBJ1-6	-	TGTGCCAGCAGCTTAGGACAGCTCGGTTCACCCCTCCACTTT	CASSLGQLGSPLHF
-	TRBV6-5	TRBJ2-1	TRBD1	TGTGCCAGCAGTTTATTGGGGGACAGGGCCGTCAATGAGCAGTTCTTC	CASSLLGDRAVNEQFF
-	TRBV29-1	TRBJ1-2	TRBD1	TGCAGCGTTGCTACAGGGGCGAGTAACTATGGCTACACCTTC	CSVATGASNYGYTF
-	TRBV30	TRBJ1-2	-	TGTGCCTGGTTCGAGACGGAGAGCTATGGCTACACCTTC	CAWFETESYGYTF
-	TRBV18	TRBJ2-1	-	TGTGCCAGCTCACCAGAGCGGAACTACAATGAGCAGTTCTTC	CASSPERNYNEQFF
-	TRBV19	TRBJ1-1	-	TGTGCCAGTAGTATGAGTCTCGGGCGGGCGAACACTGAAGCTTTCTTT	CASSMSLGRANTEAFF
once	TRBV6-5	TRBJ1-1	-	TGTGCCAGCATGGGGACATTGAACACTGAAGCTTTCTTT	CASMGTLNTEAFF
-	TRBV2	TRBJ2-5	-	TGTGCCAGCCGGGGGATGACAGGGCGAGAGACCCAGTACTTC	CASRGMTGRETQYF
-	TRBV21-1	TRBJ1-2	-	TGTGCCAGCAGCAATGGGCCAGGGCACGGCTACACCTTC	CASSNGPGHGYTF
-	TRBV28	TRBJ1-1	-	TGTGCCAGCAGTTTAGCGGCGGACACCGGGAACACTGAAGCTTTCTTT	CASSLAADTGNTEAFF
-	TRBV14	TRBJ2-1	-	TGTGCCAGCAGCCTTAATCAGGGGATTCCCTACAATGAGCAGTTCTTC	CASSLNQGIPYNEQFF
-	TRBV13	TRBJ1-2	-	TGTGCCAGCAGCTTAGGGACACCCCGCAACCATTATGGCTACACCTTC	CASSLGTPRNHYGYTF
-	TRBV11-2	TRBJ1-2	-	TGTGCCAGCAGCTTAGTGGGCACCCCCGAGTCAAGCTATGGCTACACCTTC	CASSLVGTPESSYGYTF
-	TRBV18	TRBJ2-1	TRBD1	TGTGCCAGCTCACCATTAGGGACAGGGTTGAATGAGCAGTTCTTC	CASSPLGTGLNEQFF
-	TRBV7-8	TRBJ1-5	-	TGTGCCAGCAGCTTAGGGGAAGGACTTTATAGCAATCAGCCCCAGCATTTT	CASSLGEGLYSNQPQHF
few	TRBV30	TRBJ1-3	TRBD1	TGTGCCTGGAACAGGGGAGGCTCTGGAAACACCATATATTTT	CAWNRGGSGNTIYF
few	TRBV5-1	TRBJ2-1	TRBD2	TGCGCCAGCAGCTTTTTAGGACTAGCGGTTAACAATGAGCAGTTCTTC	CASSFLGLAVNNEQFF